This entry is about one T cell receptor (beta chain). Its matching antigen is unknown. These data originate in a study of T-cell memory formation after mild COVID-19. General study findings and limits: Later expanders leaned CD4+, whereas clones that contracted between day 15 and 85 were balanced CD4/CD8. The authors left the SARS-CoV-2 specificity of second-wave clones peaking on day 37 unconfirmed.

MiXCR was run by TCRdb on the 5' RACE reads, yielding one entry per CDR3 protein. This repertoire shows about 160,000 distinct CDR3 sequences, roughly 31% found once; its top ten account for about 11%. The V segment lost 0 bases and the J segment 4 bases; nucleotides outside the gene matches: 5. Germline V gene lookup returns CDR1 SGHAT and CDR2 FQNNGV. CDR3 length equals 16 residues. J is TRBJ2-1 and V is TRBV11-2; 8 bases are shared with TRBD2. The TCR sequence derives from an adult woman who had mild COVID-19 (a few samples of this study predate the infection). Cell type and time point are not known. Specimen: PBMCs or a T cell subset sorted from them (not recorded which). CDR3 protein: CASSLDSGGAYNEQFF. In nucleotides, the CDR3 is TGTGCCAGCAGCTTAGATTCGGGGGGGGCGTACAATGAGCAGTTCTTC. The variable domain in full, completed from reference TRBV11-2 and TRBJ2-1, reads EAGVAQSPRYKIIEKRQSVAFWCNPISGHATLYWYQQILGQGPKLLIQFQNNGVVDDSQLPKDRFSAERLKGVDSTLKIQPAKLEDSAVYLCASSLDSGGAYNEQFFGPGTRLTVL.